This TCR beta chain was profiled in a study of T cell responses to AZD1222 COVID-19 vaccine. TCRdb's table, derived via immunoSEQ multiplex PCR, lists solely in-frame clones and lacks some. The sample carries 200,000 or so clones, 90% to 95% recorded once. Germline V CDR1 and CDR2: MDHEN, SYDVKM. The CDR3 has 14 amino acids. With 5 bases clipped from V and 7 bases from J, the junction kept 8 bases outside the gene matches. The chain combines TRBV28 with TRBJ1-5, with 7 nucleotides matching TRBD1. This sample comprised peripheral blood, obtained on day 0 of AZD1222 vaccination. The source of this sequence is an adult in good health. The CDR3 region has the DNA TGTGCCAGCAGTAGACAGGGAGGAACCCAGCCCCAGCATTTT. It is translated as CASSRQGGTQPQHF.